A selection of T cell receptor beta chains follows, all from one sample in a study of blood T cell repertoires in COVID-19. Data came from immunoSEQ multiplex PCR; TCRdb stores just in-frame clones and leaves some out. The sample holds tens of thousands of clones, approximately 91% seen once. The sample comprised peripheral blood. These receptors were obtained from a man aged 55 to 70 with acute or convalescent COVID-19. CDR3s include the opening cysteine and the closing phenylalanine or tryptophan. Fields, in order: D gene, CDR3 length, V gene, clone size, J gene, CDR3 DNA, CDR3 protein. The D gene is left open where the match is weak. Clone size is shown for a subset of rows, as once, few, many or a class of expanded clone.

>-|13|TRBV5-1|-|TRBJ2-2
TGCGCCAGCAGCTACTCTATCGGCGGGGAGCTGTTTTTT
CASSYSIGGELFF
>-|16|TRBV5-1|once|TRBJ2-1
TGCGCCAGCAGCTTGGAGCCGGGAAGCTCCTACAATGAGCAGTTCTTC
CASSLEPGSSYNEQFF
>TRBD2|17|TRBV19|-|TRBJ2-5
TGTGCCAGTAGTCCACGGGGCCTAGCGGGAGATACGAAGACCCAGTACTTC
CASSPRGLAGDTKTQYF
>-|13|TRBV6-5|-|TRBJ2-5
TGTGCCAGCAGTTATGAGAGGGAAGAGACCCAGTACTTC
CASSYEREETQYF
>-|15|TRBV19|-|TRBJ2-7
TGTGCCAGTACCGTCGTAGGACTACCGACTTACGAGCAGTACTTC
CASTVVGLPTYEQYF
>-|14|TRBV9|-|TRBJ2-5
TGTGCCAGCAGCGTAGCCGGAGTACAAGAGACCCAGTACTTC
CASSVAGVQETQYF
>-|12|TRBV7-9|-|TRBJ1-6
TGTGCCAGCAGCGACCGGGGTTCACCCCTCCACTTT
CASSDRGSPLHF
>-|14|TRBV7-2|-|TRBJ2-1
TGTGCCAGCAGCTTAAGTCCGCCTACAGAGGAGCAGTTCTTC
CASSLSPPTEEQFF
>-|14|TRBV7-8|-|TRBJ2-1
TGTGCCAGCAGCCCCCGGTCCTCCTACAATGAGCAGTTCTTC
CASSPRSSYNEQFF
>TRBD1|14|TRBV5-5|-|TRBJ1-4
TGTGCCAGCAGCCCGAACAGGGGTGGGGAAAAACTGTTTTTT
CASSPNRGGEKLFF
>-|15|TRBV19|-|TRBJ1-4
TGTGCCAGCCGCGGGGGGGCAGCTACTAATGAAAAACTGTTTTTT
CASRGGAATNEKLFF
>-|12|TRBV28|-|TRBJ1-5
TGTGCTTACCAGACAGGCGGTCAGCCCCAGCATTTT
CAYQTGGQPQHF
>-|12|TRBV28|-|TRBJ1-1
TGTGCCAGCTCCTTAGTGAACACTGAAGCTTTCTTT
CASSLVNTEAFF
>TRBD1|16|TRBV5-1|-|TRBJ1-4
TGCGCCAGCAGCTTGTCTAGACAGGGTCCTAATGAAAAACTGTTTTTT
CASSLSRQGPNEKLFF
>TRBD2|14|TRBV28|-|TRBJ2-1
TGTGCCAGCAGTACGACTAGCCTTTACAATGAGCAGTTCTTC
CASSTTSLYNEQFF
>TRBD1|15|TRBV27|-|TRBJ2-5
TGTGCCAGCAGTCTGGACAGGGCATCCCAAGAGACCCAGTACTTC
CASSLDRASQETQYF
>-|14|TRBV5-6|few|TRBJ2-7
TGTGCCAGCAGCTTTTACGAGGGAATAAGCGAGCAGTACTTC
CASSFYEGISEQYF
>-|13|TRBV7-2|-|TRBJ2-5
TGTGCCACCAGCCGCGGTGGAGGGGAGACCCAGTACTTC
CATSRGGGETQYF
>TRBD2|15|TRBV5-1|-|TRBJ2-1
TGCGCCAGCAGCTTGGTAGCGGGAGGGTACAATGAGCAGTTCTTC
CASSLVAGGYNEQFF
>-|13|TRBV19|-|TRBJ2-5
TGTGCCAGTAGTATAAGCGCGGGGGAGACCCAGTACTTC
CASSISAGETQYF
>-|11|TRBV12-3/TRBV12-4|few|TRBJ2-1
TGTGCCAGCAGTGGCAGGGGACATCCGTTCTTC
CASSGRGHPFF
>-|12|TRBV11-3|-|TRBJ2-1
TGTGCCACCGGTGACAGCAACAATGAGCAGTTCTTC
CATGDSNNEQFF
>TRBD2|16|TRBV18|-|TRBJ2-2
TGTGCCAGCTCACCGGAACTAGCGGCCGACGTAGGGGAGCTGTTTTTT
CASSPELAADVGELFF
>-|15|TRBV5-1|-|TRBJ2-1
TGCGCCAGCAGCCGAAGCGGATACTCCTACAATGAGCAGTTCTTC
CASSRSGYSYNEQFF
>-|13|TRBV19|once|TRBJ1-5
TGTGCCAGTAGTATCGCTGGGAGAGGGCCCCAGCATTTT
CASSIAGRGPQHF
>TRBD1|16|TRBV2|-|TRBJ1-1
TGTGCCAGCAAATCCATCCCGGGACAGGGATCCACTGAAGCTTTCTTT
CASKSIPGQGSTEAFF
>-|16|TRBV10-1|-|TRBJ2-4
TGCGCCAGCAGTGAGTCACCCAGGAACGCCAAAAACATTCAGTACTTC
CASSESPRNAKNIQYF
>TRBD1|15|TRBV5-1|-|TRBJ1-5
TGCGCCAGCAGCTTGGATGGGACAGAGAATCAGCCCCAGCATTTT
CASSLDGTENQPQHF
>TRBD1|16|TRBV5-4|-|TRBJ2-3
TGTGCCAGCAGCCTTCCGGGACAGGGGTTTGCAGATACGCAGTATTTT
CASSLPGQGFADTQYF
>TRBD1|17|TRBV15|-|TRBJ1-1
TGTGCCACCAGCAGAGATAACAGGGGCTTCATGAACACTGAAGCTTTCTTT
CATSRDNRGFMNTEAFF
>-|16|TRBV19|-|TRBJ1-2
TGTGCCAGTAGCGCCTCCCTGGGGGCGGGGGGCGAGGGCTACACCTTC
CASSASLGAGGEGYTF
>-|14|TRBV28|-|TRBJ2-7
TGTGCCAGCAGTTTACCAGGCTACTCCTACGAGCAGTACTTC
CASSLPGYSYEQYF
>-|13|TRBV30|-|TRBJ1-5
TGTGCCTGGAGTGGACATAGGAATCAGCCCCAGCATTTT
CAWSGHRNQPQHF
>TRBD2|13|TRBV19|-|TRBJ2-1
TGTGCCAGTGGGAGGACTAGCGGGGATGAGCAGTTCTTC
CASGRTSGDEQFF
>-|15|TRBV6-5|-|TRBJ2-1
TGTGCCAGCAGTACCAGGGGGAGGTCCTACAATGAGCAGTTCTTC
CASSTRGRSYNEQFF
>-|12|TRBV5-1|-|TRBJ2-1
TGCGCCAGCACCAAAACATACAATGAGCAGTTCTTC
CASTKTYNEQFF
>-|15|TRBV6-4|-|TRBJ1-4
TGTGGGAGGGCATCCACAATGGGTATATGCGAAAAACTGTTTTTT
CGRASTMGICEKLFF
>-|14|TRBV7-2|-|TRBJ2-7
TGTGCCAGCAGCTCCCTCGGGTTACGGGGCGAGCAGTACTTC
CASSSLGLRGEQYF